One and the same sample provided the 20 T cell receptor beta chains below, sequenced in a study of T cell responses to AZD1222 COVID-19 vaccine. Data came from immunoSEQ multiplex PCR; TCRdb stores just in-frame clones and leaves some out. The sample contains 90,000 to 120,000 clones, about 92% of which appear only once. The sample was peripheral blood, taken 28 days after the second AZD1222 dose. The receptors come from an adult who received the AZD1222 COVID-19 vaccine.

The chain couples TRBV15 to TRBJ2-1; TRBD2 matches at 12 bases. V was pared by 0 bases and J by 4 bases, with 10 bases of the junction left unmatched. This CDR3 has 19 residues. The germline gives CDR1 LNHNV, CDR2 YYDKDF (reference sequence). The CDR3 here is CATSRDYSVGTSGYNEQFF. CDR3 DNA: TGTGCCACCAGCAGAGATTATTCCGTCGGGACTAGCGGGTACAATGAGCAGTTCTTC. Full variable domain (remainder filled in from reference TRBV15 and TRBJ2-1): DAMVIQNPRYQVTQFGKPVTLSCSQTLNHNVMYWYQQKSSQAPKLLFHYYDKDFNNEADTPDNFQSRRPNTSFCFLDIRSPGLGDTAMYLCATSRDYSVGTSGYNEQFFGPGTRLTVL.

The chain carries TRBV5-1 and TRBJ2-6; D is perhaps TRBD1 (5 bases). Germline CDR1 SGHRS, CDR2 YFSETQ. CDR3 length: 17 residues. The V end was cut by 2 bases, the J end by 4 bases, with 16 bases between. The CDR3 nucleotides read TGCGCCAGCAGCTTATCAGGGATTTTAGCCGGGGCCAACGTCCTGACTTTC. Translation gives CASSLSGILAGANVLTF.

This clone has a single count. The gene calls are TRBV2 and TRBJ2-3, with TRBD2 matching over 8 bases. Germline CDR1 and CDR2: SNHLY and FYNNEI. The CDR3 has 14 amino acids. The ends lost 5 bases at V and 4 bases at J; junction bases unmatched: 5. The CDR3 DNA reads TGTGCCAGCAGTAGCGGGAGTTTCGCAGATACGCAGTATTTT. Its protein product is CASSSGSFADTQYF.

The genes are TRBV28 and TRBJ1-5; the D gene is possibly TRBD1 (5 bases). CDR3 length equals 17 residues. Germline CDR1 and CDR2: MDHEN and SYDVKM. V gave up 2 bases and J gave up 0 bases, with 14 bases separating them. The CDR3 nucleotides read TGTGCCAGCAGTTTACCCCGTACAGGACATAGCAATCAGCCCCAGCATTTT. It codes for CASSLPRTGHSNQPQHF.

The CDR3: CASSMGQGNEKLFF. In DNA, the CDR3 is TGTGCCAGCAGCATGGGACAGGGGAATGAAAAACTGTTTTTT. The V and J genes are TRBV5-6 and TRBJ1-4; 10 bases align to TRBD1. With 4 bases clipped from V and 5 bases from J, the junction kept 2 bases outside the gene matches. The CDR3 sequence is 14 residues long. Germline V gene lookup returns CDR1 SGHDT and CDR2 YYEEEE.

This clone was detected once. V and J are TRBV7-2 and TRBJ2-4, with 11 bases fitting TRBD2. CDR1 and CDR2 (germline): SGHTA, FQGNSA. The CDR3 runs 17 residues. The ends lost 5 bases at V and 3 bases at J; junction bases unmatched: 9. The DNA for the CDR3 is TGTGCCAGCAGCCAACTAGCGGGAGCCGCGGGCAAAAACATTCAGTACTTC. Translated: CASSQLAGAAGKNIQYF. Full variable domain (outside the CDR3, taken from reference TRBV7-2 and TRBJ2-4): GAGVSQSPSNKVTEKGKDVELRCDPISGHTALYWYRQSLGQGLEFLIYFQGNSAPDKSGLPSDRFSAERTGGSVSTLTIQRTQQEDSAVYLCASSQLAGAAGKNIQYFGAGTRLSVL.

This chain joins TRBV2 and TRBJ1-1, with TRBD1 as a possible D gene (6 bases). Germline V gives CDR1 SNHLY, CDR2 FYNNEI. The CDR3 consists of 12 residues. V was pared by 4 bases and J by 6 bases, with 9 bases between. This CDR3 reads CASSVRQAEAFF. CDR3 bases: TGTGCCAGCAGTGTCAGACAGGCTGAAGCTTTCTTT.

This chain connects TRBV29-1 to TRBJ1-2; the D is unclear. V lost 4 bases and J 3 bases, leaving 15 bases between the germline ends. Germline CDR1 is SQVTM and CDR2 is ANQGSEA. This CDR3 is 14 amino acids long. The CDR3 sequence is CSVAAGVVDYGYTF. CDR3 DNA sequence: TGCAGCGTTGCAGCAGGAGTTGTTGACTATGGCTACACCTTC.

The chain has TRBV14 and TRBJ1-1; D is undetermined. In germline, CDR1 is SGHDN, CDR2 FVKESK. This CDR3 has 13 amino acids. The V end was cut by 1 base, the J end by 1 base, with 4 bases between. CDR3 in amino acids: CASSQAPNTEAFF. The CDR3 region has the DNA TGTGCCAGCAGCCAAGCTCCGAACACTGAAGCTTTCTTT.

J is TRBJ2-1 and V is TRBV14, with 8 bases fitting TRBD2. V trimming: 4 bases; J trimming: 6 bases; junction bases outside the gene matches: 8. The CDR3 contains 15 residues. Germline V lookup: CDR1 SGHDN, CDR2 FVKESK. The CDR3 nucleotides read TGTGCCAGCAGCCCCTCCCCCGGGACTAGCAATGAGCAGTTCTTC. Its protein is CASSPSPGTSNEQFF. The full variable domain, rest sourced from reference TRBV14 and TRBJ2-1, is EAGVTQFPSHSVIEKGQTVTLRCDPISGHDNLYWYRRVMGKEIKFLLHFVKESKQDESGMPNNRFLAERTGGTYSTLKVQPAELEDSGVYFCASSPSPGTSNEQFFGPGTRLTVL.

The chain carries TRBV5-8 and TRBJ1-2; 8 bases line up with TRBD1. CDR1 and CDR2 (germline): SGHTS, YDEGEE. J lost 3 bases, V lost 2 bases, and 6 bases had no gene match. This CDR3 has 15 amino acids. CDR3 region: CASSFPGGADYGYTF. In nucleotides, the CDR3 is TGTGCCAGCAGCTTTCCAGGGGGCGCAGACTATGGCTACACCTTC.

The V gene is TRBV6-5, the J gene TRBJ2-7, with D hard to call. This CDR3 contains 12 residues. Germline CDR1 MNHEY, CDR2 SVGAGI. V was shortened by 4 bases and J by 5 bases, with 9 bases between the two germline ends. The CDR3 region has the DNA TGTGCCAGCAGTTGGCCGAGCAACGAGCAGTACTTC. It yields the protein CASSWPSNEQYF.

The count of this clone is one. The rearrangement uses TRBV2 and TRBJ1-1; TRBD1 is a possible D gene (6 bases). Germline V gene data show CDR1 as SNHLY and CDR2 as FYNNEI. The CDR3 has 15 amino acids. The ends were cut back, 8 bases at V and 5 bases at J, with 21 bases in the middle. The CDR3, as DNA: TGTGCCAGCTCAGGGGCCCCCATGGAGGGAACTGAAGCTTTCTTT. Protein: CASSGAPMEGTEAFF.

The chain joins TRBV7-2 to TRBJ2-1; possible D gene TRBD2, 5 bases. This CDR3 comprises 16 residues. Germline CDR1 and CDR2: SGHTA and FQGNSA. Trimming took 5 bases from V and 0 from J, leaving 14 bases between them. The CDR3 nucleotides read TGTGCCAGCAGCGGCTGGGGAGAAACCTCCTACAATGAGCAGTTCTTC. The encoded protein is CASSGWGETSYNEQFF.

The chain employs TRBV7-6 and TRBJ2-7, with D uncertain. The V end was cut by 5 bases, the J end by 3 bases, with 14 bases between. This CDR3 has 14 amino acids. Germline V CDR1 and CDR2: SGHVS, FNYEAQ. Here the CDR3 reads CASSTGGVHYEQYF. In DNA, the CDR3 is TGTGCCAGCAGCACCGGTGGGGTTCACTACGAGCAGTACTTC.

The chain employs TRBV9 and TRBJ2-4; D gene ambiguous. The CDR3 loop spans 13 amino acids. Trimming stripped 2 bases from V and 5 bases from J, with 8 bases between. Germline assignment: CDR1 SGDLS and CDR2 YYNGEE. This chain's CDR3 is CASSVAAQNIQYF. The CDR3, as DNA: TGTGCCAGCAGCGTGGCGGCTCAAAACATTCAGTACTTC.

This chain connects TRBV12-5 to TRBJ1-1; 9 bases match TRBD1. Per the germline V gene, CDR1 is LGHNT and CDR2 is FRNRAP. The CDR3 consists of 15 residues. J lost 3 bases, V lost 1 base, and 3 bases had no gene match. CDR3 protein: CASGLGGQGHTEAFF. DNA for the CDR3: TGTGCTAGTGGTTTGGGAGGACAGGGGCACACTGAAGCTTTCTTT. Full variable domain (outside the CDR3, taken from reference TRBV12-5 and TRBJ1-1): DARVTQTPRHKVTEMGQEVTMRCQPILGHNTVFWYRQTMMQGLELLAYFRNRAPLDDSGMPKDRFSAEMPDATLATLKIQPSEPRDSAVYFCASGLGGQGHTEAFFGQGTRLTVV.

This chain connects TRBV12-3 or TRBV12-4 to TRBJ2-1, with a weak D call TRBD1 (6 bases). This CDR3 spans 12 amino acids. V gave up 5 bases and J gave up 10 bases, with 12 bases separating them. Written as DNA, the CDR3 is TGTGCCAGCAGTCAAGGACAGTACGAGCAGTTCTTC. It encodes CASSQGQYEQFF.

The chain uses TRBV6-5 and TRBJ2-2; D is unclear. Trimming left V 6 bases short and J 9 bases short, with 17 bases between. Germline loops: CDR1 MNHEY, CDR2 SVGAGI. The CDR3 is 14 residues long. CDR3 DNA sequence: TGTGCCAGCAGGGTAAGGGCCCCTGCACGGGAGCTGTTTTTT. Amino acid sequence: CASRVRAPARELFF.

The rearrangement joins TRBV6-1 to TRBJ1-3; D gene uncertain. This CDR3 spans 17 amino acids. Germline CDR1 reads MNHNS; CDR2 reads SASEGT. Trimming shortened V by 2 bases and J by 4 bases, and 18 bases separated the two germline ends. CDR3 sequence (DNA): TGTGCCAGCAGTGAATCGGCTTCGGGGAGGACGGGAAACACCATATATTTT. As protein: CASSESASGRTGNTIYF.